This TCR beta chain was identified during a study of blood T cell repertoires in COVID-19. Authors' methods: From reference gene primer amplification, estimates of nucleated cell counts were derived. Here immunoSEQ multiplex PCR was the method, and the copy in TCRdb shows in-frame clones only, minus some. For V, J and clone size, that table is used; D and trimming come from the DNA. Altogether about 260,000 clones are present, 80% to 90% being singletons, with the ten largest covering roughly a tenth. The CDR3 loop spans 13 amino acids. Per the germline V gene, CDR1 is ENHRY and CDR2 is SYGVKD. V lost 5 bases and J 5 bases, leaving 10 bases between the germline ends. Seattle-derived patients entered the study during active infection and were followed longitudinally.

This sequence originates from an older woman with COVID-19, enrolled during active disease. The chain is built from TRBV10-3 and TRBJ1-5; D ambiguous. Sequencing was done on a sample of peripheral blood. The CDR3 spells CAISTEIYQPQHF. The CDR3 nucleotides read TGTGCCATCAGTACAGAGATATATCAGCCCCAGCATTTT.